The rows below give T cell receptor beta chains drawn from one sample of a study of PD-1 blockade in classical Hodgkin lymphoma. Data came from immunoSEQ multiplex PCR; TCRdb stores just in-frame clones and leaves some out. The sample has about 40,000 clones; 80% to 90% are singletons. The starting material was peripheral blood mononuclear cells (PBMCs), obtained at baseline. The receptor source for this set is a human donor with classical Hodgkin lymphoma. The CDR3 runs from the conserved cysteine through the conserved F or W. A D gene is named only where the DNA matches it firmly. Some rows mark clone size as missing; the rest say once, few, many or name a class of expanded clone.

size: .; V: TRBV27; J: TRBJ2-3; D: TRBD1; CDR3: CASSSGTGGTDTQYF; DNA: TGTGCCAGCAGTAGTGGGACAGGGGGCACAGATACGCAGTATTTT
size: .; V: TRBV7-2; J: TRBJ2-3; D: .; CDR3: CASRGMAGHLRTDTQYF; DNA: TGTGCCAGCAGGGGTATGGCGGGTCACCTCCGCACAGATACGCAGTATTTT
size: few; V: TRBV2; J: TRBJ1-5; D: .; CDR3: CASSYRVNQPQHF; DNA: TGTGCCAGCAGTTACAGGGTCAATCAGCCCCAGCATTTT
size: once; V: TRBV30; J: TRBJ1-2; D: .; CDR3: CAWSYSILYYGYTF; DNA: TGTGCCTGGAGTTACAGCATTTTATACTATGGCTACACCTTC
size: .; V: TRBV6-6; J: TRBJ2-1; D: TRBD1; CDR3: CASRRQGSINEQFF; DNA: TGTGCCAGCAGGAGACAGGGGTCAATCAATGAGCAGTTCTTC
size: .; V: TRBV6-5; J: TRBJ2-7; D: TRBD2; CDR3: CASSWTSDNTYEQYF; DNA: TGTGCCAGCAGCTGGACTAGCGACAATACCTACGAGCAGTACTTC
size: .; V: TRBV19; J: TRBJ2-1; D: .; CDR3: CASRQGGSYNEQFF; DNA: TGTGCCAGTCGCCAAGGGGGAAGCTACAATGAGCAGTTCTTC
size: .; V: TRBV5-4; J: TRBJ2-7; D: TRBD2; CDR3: CASSGAGGLIEQYF; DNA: TGTGCCAGCAGCGGAGCGGGGGGGCTGATCGAGCAGTACTTC
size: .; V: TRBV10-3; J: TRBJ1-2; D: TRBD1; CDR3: CAISESRGPGYGYTF; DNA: TGTGCCATCAGTGAGTCTAGGGGGCCGGGCTATGGCTACACCTTC
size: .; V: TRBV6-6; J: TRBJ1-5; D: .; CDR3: CASSYSGGRANQPQHF; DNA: TGTGCCAGCAGTTACTCGGGGGGAAGGGCCAATCAGCCCCAGCATTTT
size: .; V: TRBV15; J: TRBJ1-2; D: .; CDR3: CATSTSRRHYGYTF; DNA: TGTGCCACCAGCACGTCCAGACGCCACTATGGCTACACCTTC
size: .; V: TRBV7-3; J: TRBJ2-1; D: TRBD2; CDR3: CASSSSLREGEQFF; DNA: TGTGCCAGCAGCTCATCATTGCGGGAGGGTGAGCAGTTCTTC
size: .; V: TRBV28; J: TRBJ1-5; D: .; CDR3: CASSSSDVMYSNQPQHF; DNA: .
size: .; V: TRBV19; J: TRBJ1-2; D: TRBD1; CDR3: CASSIVRGEGYTF; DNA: TGTGCCAGTAGTATAGTCAGGGGGGAAGGCTACACCTTC
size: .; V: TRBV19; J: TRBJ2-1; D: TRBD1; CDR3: CASSISGTGDTEQFF; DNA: TGTGCCAGTAGTATCTCCGGGACAGGGGACACTGAGCAGTTCTTC
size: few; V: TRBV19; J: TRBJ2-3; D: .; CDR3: CASSMLVQPSTDTQYF; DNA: TGTGCCAGTAGTATGCTTGTACAGCCTAGCACAGATACGCAGTATTTT
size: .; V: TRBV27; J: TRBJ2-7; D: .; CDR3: CASSRLALGYEQYF; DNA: TGTGCCAGCAGCCGCCTAGCGTTGGGCTACGAGCAGTACTTC
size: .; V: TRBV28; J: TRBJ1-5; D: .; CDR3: CASSSTGIGGIQPQHF; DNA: TGTGCCAGCAGCTCCACAGGGATTGGTGGGATTCAGCCCCAGCATTTT
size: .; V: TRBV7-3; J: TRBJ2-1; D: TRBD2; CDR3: CASSTSGTSGSYVYNEQFF; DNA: TGTGCCAGCAGCACCTCCGGGACTAGCGGGAGTTATGTCTACAATGAGCAGTTCTTC
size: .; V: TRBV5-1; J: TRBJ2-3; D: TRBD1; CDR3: CASRGQGLRTDTQYF; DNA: TGCGCCAGCAGAGGACAGGGCCTACGCACAGATACGCAGTATTTT
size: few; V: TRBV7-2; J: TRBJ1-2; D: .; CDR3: CASSYDRNYGYTF; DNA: TGTGCCAGCAGCTACGACAGGAACTATGGCTACACCTTC
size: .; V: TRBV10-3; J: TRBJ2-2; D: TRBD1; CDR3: CAISEGVGGGTGELFF; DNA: TGTGCCATCAGTGAGGGGGTAGGGGGCGGCACCGGGGAGCTGTTTTTT
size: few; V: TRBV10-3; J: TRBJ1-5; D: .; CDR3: CAISGWGVGQPQHF; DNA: TGTGCCATCAGTGGTTGGGGGGTTGGTCAGCCCCAGCATTTT
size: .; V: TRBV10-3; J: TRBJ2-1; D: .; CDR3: CAPRALAEHNEQFF; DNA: TGTGCCCCAAGGGCCTTAGCGGAGCACAATGAGCAGTTCTTC
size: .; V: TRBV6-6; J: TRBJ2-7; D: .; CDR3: CASSYSPGLSAYEQYF; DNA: TGTGCCAGCAGTTACTCTCCGGGACTCTCGGCCTACGAGCAGTACTTC
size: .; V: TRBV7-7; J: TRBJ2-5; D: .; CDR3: CASSVTGYQETQYF; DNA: TGTGCCAGCAGCGTTACAGGGTACCAAGAGACCCAGTACTTC